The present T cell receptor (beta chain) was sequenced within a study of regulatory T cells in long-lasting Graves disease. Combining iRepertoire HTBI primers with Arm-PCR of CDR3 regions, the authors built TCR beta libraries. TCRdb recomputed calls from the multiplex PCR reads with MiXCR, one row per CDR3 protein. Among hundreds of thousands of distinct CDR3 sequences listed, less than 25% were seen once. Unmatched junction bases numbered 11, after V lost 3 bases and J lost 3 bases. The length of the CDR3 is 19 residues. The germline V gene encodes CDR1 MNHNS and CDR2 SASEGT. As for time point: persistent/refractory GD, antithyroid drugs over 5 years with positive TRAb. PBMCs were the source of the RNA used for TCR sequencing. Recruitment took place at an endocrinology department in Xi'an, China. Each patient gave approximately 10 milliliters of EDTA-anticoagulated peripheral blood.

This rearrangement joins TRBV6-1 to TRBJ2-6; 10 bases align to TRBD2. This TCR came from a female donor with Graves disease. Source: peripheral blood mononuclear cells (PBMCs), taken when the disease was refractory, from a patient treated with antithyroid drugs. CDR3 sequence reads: CASSDRAGGPVLGANVLTF. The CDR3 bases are TGTGCCAGCAGTGACAGAGCGGGAGGGCCTGTCCTTGGGGCCAACGTCCTGACTTTC.